This paragraph covers one TCR beta chain sequence. The V and J ends lost 6 bases and 2 bases, in that order; junction bases with no gene match: 6. This CDR3 spans 15 amino acids. The germline CDR1 and CDR2 sequences are ENHRY and SYGVKD. This entry is derived from a study of shared clonotypes between healthy human individuals. Study as a whole: Contributing individuals were two females and three males aged 18 to 49.

Donation came from healthy HIV-negative adults that had no recent acute infections or vaccinations. The assay ran at deep level. Unsorted PBMC DNA sequencing spanned ten immunoSEQ deep assay plates. Some clones are missing from TCRdb's copy, which holds only in-frame ones; the method was immunoSEQ multiplex PCR. Among about half a million clones listed, 60% to 80% were seen once. The sequence came from a woman in her thirties or forties in good health. Some clones in this sample may be carry-over from other donors' samples. The chain uses TRBV10-3 and TRBJ2-7; 11 bases match TRBD2. The specimen was PBMCs. The CDR3 loop is CAISDSGRATYEQYF. DNA for the CDR3: TGTGCCATCAGCGATAGCGGGAGGGCCACCTACGAGCAGTACTTC.